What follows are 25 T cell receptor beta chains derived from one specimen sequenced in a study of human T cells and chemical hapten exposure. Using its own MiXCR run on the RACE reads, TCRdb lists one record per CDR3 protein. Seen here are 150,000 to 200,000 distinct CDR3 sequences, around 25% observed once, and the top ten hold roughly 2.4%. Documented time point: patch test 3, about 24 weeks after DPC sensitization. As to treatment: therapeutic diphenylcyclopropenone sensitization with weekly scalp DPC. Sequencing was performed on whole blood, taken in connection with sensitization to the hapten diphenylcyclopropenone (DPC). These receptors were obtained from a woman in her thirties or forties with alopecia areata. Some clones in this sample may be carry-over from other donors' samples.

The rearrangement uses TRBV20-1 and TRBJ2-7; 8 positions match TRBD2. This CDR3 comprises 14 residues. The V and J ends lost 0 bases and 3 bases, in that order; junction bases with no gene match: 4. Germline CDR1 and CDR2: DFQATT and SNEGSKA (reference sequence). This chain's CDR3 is CSAREPSGSYEQYF. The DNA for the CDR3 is TGCAGTGCTAGAGAACCCAGCGGGAGCTACGAGCAGTACTTC.

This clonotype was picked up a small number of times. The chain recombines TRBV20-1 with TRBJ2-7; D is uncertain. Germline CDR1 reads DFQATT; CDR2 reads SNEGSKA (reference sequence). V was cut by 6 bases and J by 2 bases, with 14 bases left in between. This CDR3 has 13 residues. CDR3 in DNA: TGCAGTGCAAAGTCCCCCCCACCCTACGAGCAGTACTTC. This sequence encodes CSAKSPPPYEQYF.

The CDR3, as DNA: TGTGCCAGCAGTTACGGGCAGGGGGCCGGTAATTCACCCCTCCACTTT. Encoded protein: CASSYGQGAGNSPLHF. This rearrangement joins TRBV6-6 to TRBJ1-6; 8 positions match TRBD1. With V trimmed by 2 bases and J by 6 bases, 6 bases remained unmatched. There are 16 residues in the CDR3. CDR1 and CDR2 from the germline V gene are MNHNY and SVGAGI (reference sequence).

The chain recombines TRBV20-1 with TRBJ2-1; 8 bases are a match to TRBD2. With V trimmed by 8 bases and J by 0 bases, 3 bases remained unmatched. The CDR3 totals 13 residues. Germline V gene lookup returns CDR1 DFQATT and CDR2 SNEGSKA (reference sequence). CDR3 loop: CSPSGSSYNEQFF. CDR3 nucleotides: TGCAGTCCCAGCGGGAGCTCCTACAATGAGCAGTTCTTC.

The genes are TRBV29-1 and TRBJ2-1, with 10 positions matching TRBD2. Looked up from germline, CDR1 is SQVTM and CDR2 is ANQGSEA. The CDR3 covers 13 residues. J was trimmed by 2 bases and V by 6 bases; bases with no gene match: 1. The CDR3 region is CSVTSGTYNEQFF. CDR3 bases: TGCAGCGTAACTAGCGGGACCTACAATGAGCAGTTCTTC.

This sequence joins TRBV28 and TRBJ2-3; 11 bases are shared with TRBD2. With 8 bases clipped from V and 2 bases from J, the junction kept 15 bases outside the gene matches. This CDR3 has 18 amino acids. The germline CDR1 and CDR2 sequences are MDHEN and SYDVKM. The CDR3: CASGEWASGRLNTDTQYF. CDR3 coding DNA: TGTGCCAGCGGGGAGTGGGCTAGCGGGAGGCTGAACACAGATACGCAGTATTTT.

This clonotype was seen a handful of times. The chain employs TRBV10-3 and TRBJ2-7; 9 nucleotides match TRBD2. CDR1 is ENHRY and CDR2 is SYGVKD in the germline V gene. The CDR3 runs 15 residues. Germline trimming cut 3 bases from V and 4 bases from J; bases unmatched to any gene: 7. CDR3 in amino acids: CAISERAGGPYEQYF. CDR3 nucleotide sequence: TGTGCCATCAGTGAACGAGCGGGAGGACCTTACGAGCAGTACTTC.

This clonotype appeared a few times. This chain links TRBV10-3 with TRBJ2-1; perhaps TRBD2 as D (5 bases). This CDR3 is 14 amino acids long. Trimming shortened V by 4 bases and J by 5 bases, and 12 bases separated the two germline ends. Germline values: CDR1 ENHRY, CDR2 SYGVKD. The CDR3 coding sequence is TGTGCCATCAGTGGATGGAGCGGAAACAATGAGCAGTTCTTC. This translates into CAISGWSGNNEQFF.

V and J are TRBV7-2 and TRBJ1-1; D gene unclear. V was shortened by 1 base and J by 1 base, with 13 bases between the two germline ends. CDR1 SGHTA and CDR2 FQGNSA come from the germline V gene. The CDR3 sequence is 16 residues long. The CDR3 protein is CASSLVGRGRNTEAFF. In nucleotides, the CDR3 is TGTGCCAGCAGCTTAGTGGGTCGCGGACGGAACACTGAAGCTTTCTTT.

CDR3 amino acids: CASSWGRTGQGYTF. CDR3 coding DNA: TGTGCCAGCAGCTGGGGCCGGACAGGGCAAGGCTACACCTTC. The genes are TRBV5-6 and TRBJ1-2; the match to TRBD1 covers 8 bases. Per germline, CDR1 SGHDT and CDR2 YYEEEE. Germline trimming cut 3 bases from V and 8 bases from J; bases unmatched to any gene: 9. The CDR3 sequence is 14 residues long. Combining the CDR3 with reference TRBV5-6 and TRBJ1-2 gives the whole variable domain DAGVTQSPTHLIKTRGQQVTLRCSPKSGHDTVSWYQQALGQGPQFIFQYYEEEERQRGNFPDRFSGHQFPNYSSELNVNALLLGDSALYLCASSWGRTGQGYTFGSGTRLTVV.

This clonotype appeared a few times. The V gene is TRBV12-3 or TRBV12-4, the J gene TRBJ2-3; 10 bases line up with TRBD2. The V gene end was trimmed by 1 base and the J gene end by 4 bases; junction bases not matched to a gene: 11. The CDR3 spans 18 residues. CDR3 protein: CASSLVIHSGGTPDTQYF. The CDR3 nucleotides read TGTGCCAGCAGTTTAGTCATCCATAGCGGGGGGACTCCAGATACGCAGTATTTT.

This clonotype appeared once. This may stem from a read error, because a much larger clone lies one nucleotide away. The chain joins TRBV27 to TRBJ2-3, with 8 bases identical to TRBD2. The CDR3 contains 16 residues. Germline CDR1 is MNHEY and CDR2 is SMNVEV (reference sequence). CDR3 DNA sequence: TGTGCCAGCAGTTTACCCTCGGCGGGAGGTACAGAGACGCAGTATTTT. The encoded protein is CASSLPSAGGTETQYF.

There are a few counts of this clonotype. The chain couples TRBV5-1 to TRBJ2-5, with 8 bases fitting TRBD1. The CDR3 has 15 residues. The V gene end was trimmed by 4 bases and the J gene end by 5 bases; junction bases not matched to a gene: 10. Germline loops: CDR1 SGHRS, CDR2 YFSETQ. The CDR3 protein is CASSPVTGERETQYF. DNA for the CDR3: TGCGCCAGCAGCCCCGTGACAGGGGAACGGGAGACCCAGTACTTC.

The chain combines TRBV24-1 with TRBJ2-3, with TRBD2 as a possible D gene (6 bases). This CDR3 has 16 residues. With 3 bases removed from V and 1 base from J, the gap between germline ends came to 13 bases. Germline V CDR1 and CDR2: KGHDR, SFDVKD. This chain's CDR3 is CATSDRTSLGTDTQYF. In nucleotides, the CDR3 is TGTGCCACCAGTGATCGTACTAGCCTCGGCACAGATACGCAGTATTTT.

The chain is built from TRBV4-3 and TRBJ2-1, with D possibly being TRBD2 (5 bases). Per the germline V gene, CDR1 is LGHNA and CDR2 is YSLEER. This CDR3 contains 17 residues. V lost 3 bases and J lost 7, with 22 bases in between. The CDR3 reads CASSHRLSSEPGNEQFF. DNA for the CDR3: TGCGCCAGCAGCCACCGTCTTTCCAGTGAACCGGGGAATGAGCAGTTCTTC.

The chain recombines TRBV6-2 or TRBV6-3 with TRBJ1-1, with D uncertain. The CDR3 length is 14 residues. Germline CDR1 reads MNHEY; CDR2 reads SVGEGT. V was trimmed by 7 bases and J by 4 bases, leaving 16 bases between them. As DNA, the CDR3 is TGTGCCAGCATCAACCCGGGAGAAGCCACTGAAGCTTTCTTT. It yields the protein CASINPGEATEAFF.

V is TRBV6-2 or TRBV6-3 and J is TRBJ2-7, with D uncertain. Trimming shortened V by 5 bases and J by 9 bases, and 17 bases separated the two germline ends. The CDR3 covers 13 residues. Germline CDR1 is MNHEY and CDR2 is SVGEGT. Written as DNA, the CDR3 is TGTGCCAGCAGTCAAACTGGAGAGAGGCGGCAGTACTTC. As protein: CASSQTGERRQYF.

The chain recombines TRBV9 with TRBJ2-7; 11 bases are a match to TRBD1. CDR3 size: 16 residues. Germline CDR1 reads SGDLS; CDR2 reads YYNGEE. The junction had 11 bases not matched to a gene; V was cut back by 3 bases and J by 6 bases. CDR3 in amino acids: CASSATGGTGGPEQYF. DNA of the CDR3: TGTGCCAGCAGCGCGACGGGGGGGACAGGGGGACCCGAGCAGTACTTC.

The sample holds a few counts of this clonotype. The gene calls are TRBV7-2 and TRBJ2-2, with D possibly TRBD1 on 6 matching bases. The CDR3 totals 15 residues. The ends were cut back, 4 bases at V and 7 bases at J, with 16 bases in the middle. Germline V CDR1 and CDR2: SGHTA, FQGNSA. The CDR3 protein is CASSSRAPRGGELFF. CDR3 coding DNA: TGTGCCAGCAGCTCCCGGGCCCCCAGGGGCGGGGAGCTGTTTTTT.

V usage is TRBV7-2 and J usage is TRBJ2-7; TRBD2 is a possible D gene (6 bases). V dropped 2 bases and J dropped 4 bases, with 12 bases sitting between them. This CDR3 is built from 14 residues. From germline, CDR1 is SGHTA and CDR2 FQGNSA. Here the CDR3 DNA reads TGTGCCAGCAGCTTATTCCGGGGGAGGTACGAGCAGTACTTC. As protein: CASSLFRGRYEQYF. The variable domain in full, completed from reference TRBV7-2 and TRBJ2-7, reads GAGVSQSPSNKVTEKGKDVELRCDPISGHTALYWYRQSLGQGLEFLIYFQGNSAPDKSGLPSDRFSAERTGGSVSTLTIQRTQQEDSAVYLCASSLFRGRYEQYFGPGTRLTVT.

CDR3 nucleotide sequence: TGTGCCAGCAGAAGTAGCGGGAGTTCTTACAATGAGCAGTTCTTC. This codes for CASRSSGSSYNEQFF. This chain connects TRBV6-2 or TRBV6-3 to TRBJ2-1, with TRBD2 matching 9 bases. The junction had 7 bases not matched to a gene; V was cut back by 6 bases and J by 4 bases. The CDR3 extends over 15 amino acids. CDR1 and CDR2 (germline): MNHEY, SVGEGT.

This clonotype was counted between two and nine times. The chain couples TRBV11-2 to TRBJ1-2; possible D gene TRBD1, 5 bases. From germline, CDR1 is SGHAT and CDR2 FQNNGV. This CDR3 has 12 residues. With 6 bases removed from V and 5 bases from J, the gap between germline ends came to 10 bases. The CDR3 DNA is TGTGCCAGCAGTTCCACAGGATATGGCTACACCTTC. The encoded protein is CASSSTGYGYTF.

The CDR3 sequence: CSAAGRKDSYEQYF. As DNA, the CDR3 is TGCAGTGCCGCGGGACGTAAAGACTCCTACGAGCAGTACTTC. The chain combines TRBV20-1 with TRBJ2-7, with D possibly matching TRBD2 (6 bases). V lost 6 bases and J 0 bases, leaving 15 bases between the germline ends. Germline CDR1 DFQATT, CDR2 SNEGSKA (reference sequence). This CDR3 region has 14 residues.

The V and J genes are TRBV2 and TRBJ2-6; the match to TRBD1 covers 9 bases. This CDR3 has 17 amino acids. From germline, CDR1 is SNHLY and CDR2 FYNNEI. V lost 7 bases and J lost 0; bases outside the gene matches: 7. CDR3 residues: CASNLGTGPSGANVLTF. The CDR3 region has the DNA TGTGCCAGCAACCTCGGGACAGGGCCCTCTGGGGCCAACGTCCTGACTTTC.

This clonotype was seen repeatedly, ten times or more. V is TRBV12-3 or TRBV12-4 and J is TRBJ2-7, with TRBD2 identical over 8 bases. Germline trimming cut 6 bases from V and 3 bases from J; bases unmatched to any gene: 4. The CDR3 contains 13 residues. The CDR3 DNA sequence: TGTGCCAGCAGGCTAGCGGGCGGCTACGAGCAGTACTTC. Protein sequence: CASRLAGGYEQYF.